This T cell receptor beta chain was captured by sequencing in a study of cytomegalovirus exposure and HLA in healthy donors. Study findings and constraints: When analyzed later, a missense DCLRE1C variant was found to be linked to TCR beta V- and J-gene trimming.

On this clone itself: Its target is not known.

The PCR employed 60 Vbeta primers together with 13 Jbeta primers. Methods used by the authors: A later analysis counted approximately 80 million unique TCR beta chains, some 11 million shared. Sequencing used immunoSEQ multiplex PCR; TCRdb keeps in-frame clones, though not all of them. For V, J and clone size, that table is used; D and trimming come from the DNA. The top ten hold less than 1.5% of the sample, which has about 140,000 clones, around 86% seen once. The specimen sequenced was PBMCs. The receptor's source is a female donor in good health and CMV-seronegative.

Here the CDR3 reads CASSSVDSSNQPQHF. The CDR3 coding sequence is TGTGCCAGCAGCTCAGTTGACAGCTCTAATCAGCCCCAGCATTTT. The rearrangement links TRBV7-9 to TRBJ1-5; the D gene is possibly TRBD1 (5 bases). Between the trimmed V and J ends, which lost 4 bases and 4 bases, there was a span of 14 bases. This CDR3 spans 15 amino acids. In germline, CDR1 is SEHNR, CDR2 FQNEAQ (reference sequence).